This entry is about one TCR beta chain. No antigen is known for it. The source of the sample is a study of CD8 T cell repertoires and HIV-1 epitope variants. Study information: Autologous T cell-negative cells served as antigen-presenting cells in equal numbers.

This CDR3 spans 15 amino acids. Germline CDR1 is MDHEN and CDR2 is SYDVKM. Trimming at V came to 3 bases and at J to 5 bases, leaving 7 bases not matched to a gene. Survey-depth immunoSEQ sequencing covered TCR beta CDR3 regions. This table comes from immunoSEQ multiplex PCR, and its TCRdb copy is limited to in-frame clones, with some not included. The sample has about 5,600 clones; just over 65% are singletons. The source of this sequence is a male donor with HIV. Sequenced sample: cultured CD8+ T cells derived from PBMCs. This chain joins TRBV28 and TRBJ2-7; 10 bases match TRBD2. CDR3 sequence (DNA): TGTGCCAGCAGTTTCTGGGCTAGCGGGGGTGACGAGCAGTACTTC. Translation: CASSFWASGGDEQYF.